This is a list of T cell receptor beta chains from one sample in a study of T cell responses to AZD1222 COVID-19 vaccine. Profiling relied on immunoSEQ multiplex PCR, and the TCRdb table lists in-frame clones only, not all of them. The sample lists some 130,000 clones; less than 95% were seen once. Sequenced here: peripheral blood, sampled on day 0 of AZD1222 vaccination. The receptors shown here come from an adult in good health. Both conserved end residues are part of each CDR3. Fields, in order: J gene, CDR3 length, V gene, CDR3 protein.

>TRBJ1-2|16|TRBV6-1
CASSEVRWVTADGYTF
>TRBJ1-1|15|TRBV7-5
CVRRSRVPMNTEAFF
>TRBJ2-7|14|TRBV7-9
CASSLAGQSYEQYF
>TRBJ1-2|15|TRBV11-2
CASSLRSGFYQGYTF
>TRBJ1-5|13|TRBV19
CASSLGQGAPIHF
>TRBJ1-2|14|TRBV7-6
CASSPVAGAYGYTF
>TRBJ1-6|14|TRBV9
CASSVTGGNSPLHF
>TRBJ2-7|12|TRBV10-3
CASGQNTDEQYF
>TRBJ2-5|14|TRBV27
CASSLSALGETQYF
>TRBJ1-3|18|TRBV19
CASSMVGTGAFFGNTIYF
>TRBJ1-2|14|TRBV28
CASSFRGAGYGYTF
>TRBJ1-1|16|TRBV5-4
CASSSGTGEHSRSAFF
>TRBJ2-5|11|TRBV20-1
CSAIPRRAQYF
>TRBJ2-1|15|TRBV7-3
CASSLGLAGINEQFF
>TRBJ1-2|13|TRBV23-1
CASVGRELTGYTF
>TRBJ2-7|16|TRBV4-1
CASSQGALRTNYEQYF
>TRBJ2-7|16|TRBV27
CASSLLAGGLYYEQYF
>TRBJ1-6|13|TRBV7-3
CASSLWLDSPLHF
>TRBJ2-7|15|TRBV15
CATSREAGVSYEQYF
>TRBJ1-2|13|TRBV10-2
CASSITAIYGYTF
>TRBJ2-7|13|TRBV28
CASSRLAHYEQYF
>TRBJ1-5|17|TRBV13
CAKVRDRVPHSNQPQHF
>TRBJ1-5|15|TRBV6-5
CASSPTGVSNQPQHF
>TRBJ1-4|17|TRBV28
CASSLPGQGTSNEKLFF
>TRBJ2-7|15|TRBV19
CASSMAGRPTYEQYF
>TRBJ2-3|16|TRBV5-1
CASSLLSGGLADTQYF
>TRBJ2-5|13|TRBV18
CASGDRVQETQYF
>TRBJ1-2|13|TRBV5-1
CASSLRPAHGYTF
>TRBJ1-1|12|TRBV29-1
CSGQGTNTEAFF
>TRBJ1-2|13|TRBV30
CAWSVVSGGPYTF
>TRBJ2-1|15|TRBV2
CASSTRGGHRNEQFF
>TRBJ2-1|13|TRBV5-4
CASSLEWGVQLFF
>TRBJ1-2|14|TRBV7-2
CASSDRDRGYGYTF